Listed here are 7 T cell receptor beta chains from one sample, sequenced in a study of blood T cell repertoires in COVID-19. This table comes from immunoSEQ multiplex PCR, and its TCRdb copy is limited to in-frame clones, with some not included. The data contain around 40,000 clones, roughly 90% of them singletons. The sample taken for sequencing was peripheral blood. The source is a man between 45 and 60 years old with active COVID-19.

The V gene is TRBV11-3, the J gene TRBJ2-1; 8 nucleotides agree with TRBD1. V gave up 4 bases and J gave up 8 bases; unmatched junction bases: 4. CDR1 is SGHNT, CDR2 YENEEA, per germline. This CDR3 region has 13 residues. The CDR3 is CASSWYRGDEQFF. The CDR3 DNA sequence: TGTGCCAGCAGCTGGTACAGGGGGGATGAGCAGTTCTTC. Filled out from reference TRBV11-3 and TRBJ2-1, the complete variable domain reads EAGVVQSPRYKIIEKKQPVAFWCNPISGHNTLYWYLQNLGQGPELLIRYENEEAVDDSQLPKDRFSAERLKGVDSTLKIQPAELGDSAVYLCASSWYRGDEQFFGPGTRLTVL.

V gene TRBV6-5 combines with J gene TRBJ2-3; TRBD2 agrees at 7 bases. Looked up from germline, CDR1 is MNHEY and CDR2 is SVGAGI. Trimming removed 6 bases from V and 6 bases from J; junction bases left unmatched: 12. This CDR3 has 15 residues. The DNA for the CDR3 is TGTGCCAGCAGCTCTAGCGGCCAAGCAGGGGATACGCAGTATTTT. Residues: CASSSSGQAGDTQYF.

The rearrangement links TRBV6-5 to TRBJ2-2; D perhaps matches TRBD2 (5 bases). There are 15 residues in the CDR3. Germline V gene sequence: CDR1 MNHEY, CDR2 SVGAGI. V was cut by 0 bases and J by 4 bases, with 9 bases left in between. The chain's CDR3 is CASSYSPTSTGELFF. The DNA of the CDR3 is TGTGCCAGCAGTTACTCCCCTACTAGCACCGGGGAGCTGTTTTTT.

This chain uses TRBV5-1 with TRBJ2-1; 7 positions agree with TRBD2. With 6 bases clipped from V and 10 bases from J, the junction kept 7 bases outside the gene matches. The CDR3 length is 12 residues. The germline V gene encodes CDR1 SGHRS and CDR2 YFSETQ. The CDR3, as DNA: TGCGCCAGCACCGGGACTATGTCGGAGCAGTTCTTC. Its protein is CASTGTMSEQFF.

The chain has TRBV18 and TRBJ1-1; a possible D gene is TRBD1 (5 bases). Germline CDR1 and CDR2: KGHSH and LQKENI. The CDR3 length is 15 residues. V lost 1 base to trimming and J lost 0 bases, with 9 bases between them. CDR3 nucleotide sequence: TGTGCCAGCTCACCACTCACAGGCCTGAACACTGAAGCTTTCTTT. Residues: CASSPLTGLNTEAFF.

V is TRBV9 and J is TRBJ2-2, with 7 bases fitting TRBD1. This CDR3 has 15 residues. Unmatched junction bases numbered 7, after V lost 7 bases and J lost 1 base. Germline V CDR1 and CDR2: SGDLS, YYNGEE. CDR3 sequence: CASRKTGLNTGELFF. As DNA, the CDR3 is TGTGCCAGCCGGAAGACAGGGTTGAACACCGGGGAGCTGTTTTTT.

J is TRBJ2-2 and V is TRBV6-5, with a weak D call TRBD2 (5 bases). The CDR3 has 13 amino acids. V lost 2 bases and J lost 6, with 7 bases in between. CDR1 MNHEY and CDR2 SVGAGI come from the germline V gene. CDR3 nucleotides: TGTGCCAGCAGTTACCCGGACTCCGGGGAGCTGTTTTTT. Amino acids: CASSYPDSGELFF.